The entry below describes one T cell receptor beta chain. The sample comes from a study of cytomegalovirus exposure and HLA in healthy donors. The CDR3 has 13 residues. Germline V gene data show CDR1 as PRHDT and CDR2 as FYEKMQ (reference sequence). The V end lost 6 bases, the J end lost 6 bases, and 13 bases lay between the germline ends. Amplification used 60 Vbeta primers and 13 Jbeta primers. Profiling relied on immunoSEQ multiplex PCR, and the TCRdb table lists in-frame clones only, not all of them. The data contain about 200,000 clones, 79% of them singletons. The TCR was taken from a male donor in good health and CMV-seropositive. The chain has TRBV13 and TRBJ2-3, with D possibly matching TRBD2 (6 bases). The sample consisted of PBMCs. The CDR3 loop is CASSLAGSDTQYF. DNA for the CDR3: TGTGCCAGCAGTCTGGCGGGGTCGGATACGCAGTATTTT.